The present T cell receptor (beta chain) was sequenced within a study of T cells in Graves' hyperthyroidism and ophthalmopathy. For the diagnoses, clinical symptoms, serum thyroxine and TRAb, thyroid ultrasound and orbital computed tomography were used. Fresh peripheral blood, 9.5 to 10 ml of it, supplied the PBMCs. What was amplified from RNA transcripts were TCR beta CDR3 regions. Initially, a first-round RT-PCR of the TCR CDR3 employed the HTBI primer set. TCRdb analysed the multiplex PCR reads with MiXCR anew, one entry per CDR3 protein. The sample has approximately 600,000 distinct CDR3 sequences; 20% are singletons. The sequence was obtained from a man aged 25-45 years with Graves' ophthalmopathy. Sequencing was carried out using blood.

The CDR3 here is CASSESPGLNTEAFF. CDR3 DNA: TGTGCCAGCAGTGAGTCCCCAGGCCTGAACACTGAAGCTTTCTTT. This rearrangement joins TRBV6-1 to TRBJ1-1; D is unclear. This CDR3 comprises 15 residues. Germline CDR1 is MNHNS and CDR2 is SASEGT. V was trimmed by 3 bases and J by 0 bases, leaving 11 bases between them.